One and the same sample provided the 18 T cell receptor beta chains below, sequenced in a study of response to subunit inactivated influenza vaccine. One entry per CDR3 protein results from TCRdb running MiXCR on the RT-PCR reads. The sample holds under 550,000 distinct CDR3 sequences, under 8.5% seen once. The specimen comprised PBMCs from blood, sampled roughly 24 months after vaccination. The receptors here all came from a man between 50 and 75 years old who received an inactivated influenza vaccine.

CDR3 nucleotide sequence: TGTGCCAGCAAAACTGGAGCGCTGCAAGAGACCCAGTACTTC. Translating it yields CASKTGALQETQYF. The chain is built from TRBV27 and TRBJ2-5; D uncertain. This CDR3 has 14 residues. Germline V CDR1 and CDR2: MNHEY, SMNVEV (reference sequence). V shed 7 bases and J shed 2 bases, with 14 bases lying between them.

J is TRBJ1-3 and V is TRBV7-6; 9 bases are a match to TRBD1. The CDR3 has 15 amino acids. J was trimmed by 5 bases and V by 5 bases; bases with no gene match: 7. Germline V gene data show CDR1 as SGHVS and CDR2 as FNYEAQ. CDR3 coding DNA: TGTGCCAGCAGCACGAGGGACAGGGACAGAAACACCATATATTTT. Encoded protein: CASSTRDRDRNTIYF.

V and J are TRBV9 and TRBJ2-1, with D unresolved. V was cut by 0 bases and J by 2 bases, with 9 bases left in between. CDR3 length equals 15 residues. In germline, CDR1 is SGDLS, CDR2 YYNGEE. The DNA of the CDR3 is TGTGCCAGCAGCGTAGGGCACGTCGCCTACAATGAGCAGTTCTTC. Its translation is CASSVGHVAYNEQFF.

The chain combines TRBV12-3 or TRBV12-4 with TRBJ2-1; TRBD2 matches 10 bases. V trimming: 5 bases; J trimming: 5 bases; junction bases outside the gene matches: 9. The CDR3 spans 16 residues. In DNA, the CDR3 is TGTGCCAGCAGTCCCTTGAGCGGGAGGGCTCACAATGAGCAGTTCTTC. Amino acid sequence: CASSPLSGRAHNEQFF.

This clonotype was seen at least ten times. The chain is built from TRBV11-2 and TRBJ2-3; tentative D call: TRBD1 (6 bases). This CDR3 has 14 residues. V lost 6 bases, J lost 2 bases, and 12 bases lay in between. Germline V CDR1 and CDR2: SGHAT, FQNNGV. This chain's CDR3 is CASSGTGYTDTQYF. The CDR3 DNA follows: TGTGCCAGCAGTGGCACAGGGTACACAGATACGCAGTATTTT.

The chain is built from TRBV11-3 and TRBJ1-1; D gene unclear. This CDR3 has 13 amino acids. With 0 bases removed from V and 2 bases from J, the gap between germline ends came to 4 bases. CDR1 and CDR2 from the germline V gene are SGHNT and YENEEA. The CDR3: CASSLEDNTEAFF. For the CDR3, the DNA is TGTGCCAGCAGCTTAGAGGATAACACTGAAGCTTTCTTT.

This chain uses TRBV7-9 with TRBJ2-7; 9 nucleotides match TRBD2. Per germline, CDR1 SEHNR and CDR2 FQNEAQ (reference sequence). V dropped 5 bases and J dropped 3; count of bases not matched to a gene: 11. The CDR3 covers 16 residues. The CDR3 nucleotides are TGTGCCAGCAGCCCATCCCTGCGGGAGGGCCTCTACGAGCAGTACTTC. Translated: CASSPSLREGLYEQYF.

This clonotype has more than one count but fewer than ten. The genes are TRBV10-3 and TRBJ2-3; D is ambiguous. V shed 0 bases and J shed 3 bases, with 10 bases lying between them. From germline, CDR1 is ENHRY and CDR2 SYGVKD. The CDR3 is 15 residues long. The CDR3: CAISESHRLTDTQYF. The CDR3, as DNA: TGTGCCATCAGTGAGTCTCACCGTCTAACAGATACGCAGTATTTT.

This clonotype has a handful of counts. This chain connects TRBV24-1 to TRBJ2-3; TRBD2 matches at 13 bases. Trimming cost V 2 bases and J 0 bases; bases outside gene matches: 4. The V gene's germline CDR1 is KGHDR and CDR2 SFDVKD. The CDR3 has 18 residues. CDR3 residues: CATSDSGLAGVSTDTQYF. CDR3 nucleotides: TGTGCCACCAGTGATTCAGGACTAGCGGGAGTGAGCACAGATACGCAGTATTTT.

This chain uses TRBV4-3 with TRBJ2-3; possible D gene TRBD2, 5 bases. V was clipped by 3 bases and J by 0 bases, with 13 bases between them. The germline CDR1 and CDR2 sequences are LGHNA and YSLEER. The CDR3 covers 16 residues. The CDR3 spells CASSHGGFSSTDTQYF. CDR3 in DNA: TGCGCCAGCAGCCATGGCGGGTTCTCTAGCACAGATACGCAGTATTTT.

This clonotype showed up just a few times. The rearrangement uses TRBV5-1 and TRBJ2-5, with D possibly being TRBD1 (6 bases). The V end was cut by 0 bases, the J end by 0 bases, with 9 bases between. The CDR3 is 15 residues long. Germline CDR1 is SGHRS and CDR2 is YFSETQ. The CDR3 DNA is TGCGCCAGCAGCTTGGTCAACAGGGACCAAGAGACCCAGTACTTC. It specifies CASSLVNRDQETQYF.

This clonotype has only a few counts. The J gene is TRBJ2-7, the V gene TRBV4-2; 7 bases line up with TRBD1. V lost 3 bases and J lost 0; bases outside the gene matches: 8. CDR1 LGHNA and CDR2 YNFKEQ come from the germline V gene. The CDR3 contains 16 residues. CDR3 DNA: TGTGCCAGCAGCCAGACCTCGGGACAGAGCTCCTACGAGCAGTACTTC. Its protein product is CASSQTSGQSSYEQYF.

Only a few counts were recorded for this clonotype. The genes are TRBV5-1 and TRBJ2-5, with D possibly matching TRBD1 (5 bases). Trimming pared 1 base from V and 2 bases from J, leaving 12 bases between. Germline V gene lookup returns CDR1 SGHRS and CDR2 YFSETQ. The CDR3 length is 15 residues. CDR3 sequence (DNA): TGCGCCAGCAGCTTGCTAGGACAAAGACAAGAGACCCAGTACTTC. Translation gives CASSLLGQRQETQYF.

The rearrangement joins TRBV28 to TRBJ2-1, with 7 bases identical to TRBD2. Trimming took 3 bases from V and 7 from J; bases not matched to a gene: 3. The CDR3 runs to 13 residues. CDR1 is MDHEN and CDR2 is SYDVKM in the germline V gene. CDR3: CASSFAGVNEQFF. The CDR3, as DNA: TGTGCCAGCAGTTTTGCGGGGGTAAATGAGCAGTTCTTC. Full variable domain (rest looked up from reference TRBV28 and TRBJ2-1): DVKVTQSSRYLVKRTGEKVFLECVQDMDHENMFWYRQDPGLGLRLIYFSYDVKMKEKGDIPEGYSVSREKKERFSLILESASTNQTSMYLCASSFAGVNEQFFGPGTRLTVL.

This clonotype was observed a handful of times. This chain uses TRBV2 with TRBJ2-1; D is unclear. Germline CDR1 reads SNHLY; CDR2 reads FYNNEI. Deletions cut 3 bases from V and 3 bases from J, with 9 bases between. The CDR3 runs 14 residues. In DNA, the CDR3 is TGTGCCAGCAGTGAGGGGTTTCTCTACAATGAGCAGTTCTTC. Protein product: CASSEGFLYNEQFF. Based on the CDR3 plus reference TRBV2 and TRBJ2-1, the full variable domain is EPEVTQTPSHQVTQMGQEVILRCVPISNHLYFYWYRQILGQKVEFLVSFYNNEISEKSEIFDDQFSVERPDGSNFTLKIRSTKLEDSAMYFCASSEGFLYNEQFFGPGTRLTVL.

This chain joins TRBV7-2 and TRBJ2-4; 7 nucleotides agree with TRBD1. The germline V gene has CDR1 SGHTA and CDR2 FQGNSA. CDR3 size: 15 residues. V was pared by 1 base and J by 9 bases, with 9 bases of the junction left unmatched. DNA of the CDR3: TGTGCCAGCAGCTTAGTTGGTACAGGGGTCGGCATTCAGTACTTC. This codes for CASSLVGTGVGIQYF.

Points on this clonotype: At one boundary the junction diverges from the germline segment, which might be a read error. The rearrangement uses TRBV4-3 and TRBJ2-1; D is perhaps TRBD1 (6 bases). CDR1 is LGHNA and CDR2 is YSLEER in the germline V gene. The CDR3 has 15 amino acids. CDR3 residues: CASGQGATGYNEQFF. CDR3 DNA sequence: TGCGCCAGCGGCCAAGGGGCAACAGGGTACAATGAGCAGTTCTTC.

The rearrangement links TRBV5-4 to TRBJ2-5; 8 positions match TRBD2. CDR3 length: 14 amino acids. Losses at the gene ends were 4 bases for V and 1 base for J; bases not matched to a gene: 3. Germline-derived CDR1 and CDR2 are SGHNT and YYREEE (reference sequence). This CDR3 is CASSVTSGQETQYF. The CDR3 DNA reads TGTGCCAGCAGCGTTACTAGCGGCCAAGAGACCCAGTACTTC.